Listed below are T cell receptor beta chains from one sample, sequenced in a study of cytomegalovirus exposure and HLA in healthy donors. Sequencing was performed with immunoSEQ multiplex PCR; in TCRdb, only in-frame clones are kept and a portion is missing. Counted here are 100,000 or so clones, 60% to 85% occurring once; the ten biggest clones make up more than 5%. The source material was PBMCs. These receptors were taken from a young man in good health and CMV-seropositive. Each CDR3 is given without its conserved first and last residue. The order of the fields is J gene, V gene, D gene, CDR3 protein. A D gene is named only where the DNA matches it firmly.

J: TRBJ2-7
V: TRBV30
D: TRBD2
CDR3: ACGLAGSYEQY

J: TRBJ2-1
V: TRBV7-2
D: TRBD2
CDR3: ASSASGAYNEQF

J: TRBJ2-7
V: TRBV2
D: TRBD1
CDR3: ASSRDRGPSYEQY

J: TRBJ1-2
V: TRBV7-9
D: NA
CDR3: ASSFNTQNYGYT

J: TRBJ1-1
V: TRBV27
D: NA
CDR3: ASRETGSPAF

J: TRBJ1-1
V: TRBV7-3
D: NA
CDR3: ASSGQPNTEAF

J: TRBJ1-5
V: TRBV6-5
D: NA
CDR3: ATRQDPNQPQH

J: TRBJ1-5
V: TRBV7-9
D: NA
CDR3: ASSGWAGGTAQPQH

J: TRBJ2-1
V: TRBV2
D: TRBD1
CDR3: ASRVRGTGADNEQF

J: TRBJ2-1
V: TRBV19
D: TRBD2
CDR3: ASTDTRKREGLVEQF

J: TRBJ1-6
V: TRBV19
D: TRBD1
CDR3: ASSWDRGAHNSPLH

J: TRBJ1-2
V: TRBV27
D: NA
CDR3: ASSLSSGHYGYT

J: TRBJ2-1
V: TRBV7-9
D: NA
CDR3: ASSLGRNEQF

J: TRBJ1-1
V: TRBV27
D: TRBD1
CDR3: ASSPTGTGHTEAF

J: TRBJ2-5
V: TRBV5-1
D: NA
CDR3: ASSLFLQETQY

J: TRBJ1-4
V: TRBV4-2
D: NA
CDR3: ASSQEVARTTNEKLF

J: TRBJ1-6
V: TRBV19
D: NA
CDR3: ASSIGPGPLH

J: TRBJ2-3
V: TRBV11-2
D: NA
CDR3: ASSFVGGDTQY

J: TRBJ1-5
V: TRBV6-1
D: NA
CDR3: ASSEGSGPRGPQH

J: TRBJ1-1
V: TRBV4-1
D: NA
CDR3: ASSQDHGRRTEAF

J: TRBJ1-1
V: TRBV18
D: TRBD1
CDR3: ASSPRAQGGVTLMNTEAF

J: TRBJ1-1
V: TRBV9
D: NA
CDR3: ASSPTGRSTEAF

J: TRBJ2-7
V: TRBV25-1
D: NA
CDR3: ASSEGARDEQY

J: TRBJ2-2
V: TRBV19
D: TRBD2
CDR3: ASMIAGATGELF

J: TRBJ2-4
V: TRBV6-5
D: NA
CDR3: ASSRTTRGSNIQY

J: TRBJ2-4
V: TRBV15
D: NA
CDR3: ATSISGAQNIQY

J: TRBJ1-3
V: TRBV5-1
D: TRBD1
CDR3: ASSSGQYGNTIY

J: TRBJ1-1
V: TRBV5-1
D: TRBD1
CDR3: ASSIGQGYMNTEAF

J: TRBJ2-1
V: TRBV7-7
D: NA
CDR3: ASSPAGVSYNEQF

J: TRBJ2-7
V: TRBV18
D: TRBD1
CDR3: ASSPGQGSYEQY

J: TRBJ1-5
V: TRBV10-3
D: NA
CDR3: AIGASNQPQH

J: TRBJ2-3
V: TRBV19
D: TRBD2
CDR3: ASSRGTSGGSTDTQY

J: TRBJ2-3
V: TRBV6-4
D: TRBD2
CDR3: ASSPLAGGTDTQY

J: TRBJ2-1
V: TRBV7-6
D: TRBD2
CDR3: AQQLGGLAGIYEQF

J: TRBJ2-1
V: TRBV5-6
D: NA
CDR3: ASSLLLGEQF